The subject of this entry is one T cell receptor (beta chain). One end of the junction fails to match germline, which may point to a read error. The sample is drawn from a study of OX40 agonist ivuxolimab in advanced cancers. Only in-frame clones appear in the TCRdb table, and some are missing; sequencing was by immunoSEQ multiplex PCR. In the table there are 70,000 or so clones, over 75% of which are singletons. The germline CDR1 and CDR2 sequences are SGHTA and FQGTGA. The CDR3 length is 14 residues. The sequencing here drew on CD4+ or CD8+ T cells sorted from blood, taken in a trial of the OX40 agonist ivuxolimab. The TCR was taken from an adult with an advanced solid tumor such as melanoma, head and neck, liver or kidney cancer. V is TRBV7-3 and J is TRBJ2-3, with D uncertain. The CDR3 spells CASSSPGRADTQYF. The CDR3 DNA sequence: TGTGCCAGCAGCAGTCCCGGCCGAGCAGACACGCAGTATTTT.